Presented here are 30 T cell receptor beta chains from one specimen sequenced in a study of T cells in Graves' hyperthyroidism and ophthalmopathy. TCR beta CDR3 region amplification was performed from RNA transcripts. The TCR CDR3 first-round RT-PCR relied on the HTBI primer set. From the multiplex PCR reads, TCRdb called clonotypes with MiXCR, one entry per CDR3 protein. The data contain hundreds of thousands of distinct CDR3 sequences, approximately 40% of them singletons. The sample taken for sequencing was blood. All receptors derive from a woman in her thirties or forties with Graves' hyperthyroidism.

In this sample, this clonotype turned up many times. The gene calls are TRBV10-3 and TRBJ1-1; D might be TRBD1 (5 bases). CDR1 and CDR2 from the germline V gene are ENHRY and SYGVKD. The CDR3 spans 15 residues. V lost 2 bases to trimming and J lost 6 bases, with 16 bases between them. The CDR3 loop is CAISEGGVVRSEAFF. CDR3 coding DNA: TGTGCCATCAGTGAGGGGGGGGTCGTGAGGTCTGAAGCTTTCTTT.

This clonotype was found many times. The rearrangement links TRBV9 to TRBJ1-2; D is possibly TRBD1 (6 bases). V was cut by 1 base and J by 4 bases, with 14 bases left in between. This CDR3 comprises 15 residues. Germline-derived CDR1 and CDR2 are SGDLS and YYNGEE. The CDR3 loop reads CASSVRGQSSYGYTF. The CDR3 nucleotides are TGTGCCAGCAGCGTACGGGGGCAATCTAGCTATGGCTACACCTTC.

This clonotype was recorded many times. CDR3 nucleotide sequence: TGCAGTGCTACTGGACAGGGGGCTAGGTACCAAGAGACCCAGTACTTC. Its protein product is CSATGQGARYQETQYF. The chain couples TRBV20-1 to TRBJ2-5, with 11 nucleotides matching TRBD1. V shed 4 bases and J 0 bases; nucleotides not matched to a gene: 7. CDR3 size: 16 residues. Germline V lookup: CDR1 DFQATT, CDR2 SNEGSKA (reference sequence).

This clonotype was seen repeatedly, ten times or more. J is TRBJ1-1 and V is TRBV9, with 7 bases identical to TRBD1. Per germline, CDR1 SGDLS and CDR2 YYNGEE. Trimming took 4 bases from V and 6 from J; bases not matched to a gene: 9. CDR3 size: 14 residues. This CDR3 reads CASSLTGTLAEAFF. CDR3 nucleotides: TGTGCCAGCAGCCTGACAGGGACCCTCGCTGAAGCTTTCTTT.

As for this clonotype: In this CDR3 the conserved last residue, phenylalanine or tryptophan, is missing, so a read error is likely. J is TRBJ1-5 and V is TRBV11-2, with 9 positions matching TRBD1. The V and J ends lost 4 bases and 4 bases, in that order; junction bases with no gene match: 5. The germline CDR1 and CDR2 sequences are SGHAT and FQNNGV. This CDR3 has 15 amino acids. In DNA, the CDR3 is TGTGCCAGCAGCTCCGGGACAGGGTTAAATCAGCCCCAGCATTCT. It encodes CASSSGTGLNQPQHS.

There are many counts of this clonotype. The chain uses TRBV10-3 and TRBJ1-4; D is undetermined. In germline, CDR1 is ENHRY, CDR2 SYGVKD. V dropped 4 bases and J dropped 7 bases, with 10 bases sitting between them. The CDR3 consists of 13 residues. CDR3 sequence (DNA): TGTGCCATCAGTGGGGTGGTTAGTGAAAAACTGTTTTTT. This sequence encodes CAISGVVSEKLFF.

As concerns this clonotype: It may be a read error: a sequence one base away is much more abundant. The chain uses TRBV19 and TRBJ2-5; D unclear. Germline lookup yields CDR1 LNHDA and CDR2 SQIVND (reference sequence). CDR3 length equals 14 residues. CDR3 sequence reads: CASSIRSGGEAQYF. CDR3 nucleotide sequence: TGTGCCAGTAGTATCCGGTCGGGTGGAGAGGCCCAGTACTTC.

The chain combines TRBV6-6 with TRBJ2-7, with 7 bases fitting TRBD1. The trim removed 4 bases at V and 2 bases at J, leaving 8 bases unmatched. The CDR3 consists of 15 residues. Germline V CDR1 and CDR2: MNHNY, SVGAGI (reference sequence). The CDR3 region is CASSFQRDSAYEQYF. CDR3 DNA: TGTGCCAGCAGTTTTCAACGGGACAGCGCCTACGAGCAGTACTTC.

This clonotype appeared many times. The chain employs TRBV2 and TRBJ1-5; D is unclear. The CDR3 consists of 15 residues. The germline gives CDR1 SNHLY, CDR2 FYNNEI. V shed 2 bases and J shed 0 bases, with 8 bases lying between them. The DNA for the CDR3 is TGTGCCAGCAGTGAACAGTCGAATAGCAATCAGCCCCAGCATTTT. Encoded protein: CASSEQSNSNQPQHF.

This clonotype was detected once. A much larger clone sits a single nucleotide away, making a read error possible. The V gene is TRBV6-5, the J gene TRBJ1-2; D is ambiguous. The V end lost 5 bases, the J end lost 3 bases, and 13 bases lay between the germline ends. CDR3 length equals 14 residues. The germline V gene encodes CDR1 MNHEY and CDR2 SVGAGI. The CDR3 sequence is CASSRASTDYGYTF. The CDR3 nucleotides read TGTGCCAGCAGTAGGGCAAGCACTGACTATGGCTACACCTTC.

At least ten counts were recorded for this clonotype. The chain uses TRBV7-2 and TRBJ2-2; D is unresolved. Germline-derived CDR1 and CDR2 are SGHTA and FQGNSA. With 3 bases removed from V and 7 bases from J, the gap between germline ends came to 9 bases. The CDR3 spans 13 residues. The DNA for the CDR3 is TGTGCCAGCAGCTTCGTAAGCAGCGGGGAGCTGTTTTTT. It translates to CASSFVSSGELFF.

This clonotype has a count of ten or more. The chain recombines TRBV10-3 with TRBJ2-7, with D possibly TRBD2 on 7 matching bases. The germline V gene encodes CDR1 ENHRY and CDR2 SYGVKD. The CDR3 runs 15 residues. V was trimmed by 6 bases and J by 0 bases, leaving 15 bases between them. As DNA, the CDR3 is TGTGCCATCAGAGGGGGGGCGGCCACCTCCTACGAGCAGTACTTC. It codes for CAIRGGAATSYEQYF.

This clonotype was detected many times. This chain joins TRBV19 and TRBJ2-6; the D is unclear. The germline V gene has CDR1 LNHDA and CDR2 SQIVND (reference sequence). The CDR3 has 15 residues. V shed 3 bases and J shed 1 base, with 7 bases lying between them. CDR3 protein: CASSISASGANVLTF. Here the CDR3 DNA reads TGTGCCAGTAGTATCTCGGCGTCTGGGGCCAACGTCCTGACTTTC.

This clonotype appeared many times. The V gene is TRBV15, the J gene TRBJ2-2, with D unresolved. Germline V gene data show CDR1 as LNHNV and CDR2 as YYDKDF (reference sequence). CDR3 size: 13 residues. V was shortened by 0 bases and J by 13 bases, with 12 bases between the two germline ends. The CDR3 reads CATSRDMWGGLFF. CDR3 coding DNA: TGTGCCACCAGCAGAGATATGTGGGGTGGGCTGTTTTTT.

The V and J genes are TRBV5-1 and TRBJ2-2, with 8 bases matching TRBD1. Per the germline V gene, CDR1 is SGHRS and CDR2 is YFSETQ. Germline trimming cut 7 bases from V and 2 bases from J; bases unmatched to any gene: 7. The CDR3 totals 15 residues. The DNA of the CDR3 is TGCGCCAGCGGGGACGGGACAGGAAACACCGGGGAGCTGTTTTTT. Protein sequence: CASGDGTGNTGELFF.

This chain connects TRBV19 to TRBJ2-5, with a tentative D call TRBD2 (5 bases). This CDR3 is 17 amino acids long. Looked up from germline, CDR1 is LNHDA and CDR2 is SQIVND (reference sequence). Between the trimmed V and J ends, which lost 5 bases and 4 bases, there was a span of 23 bases. Written as DNA, the CDR3 is TGTGCCAGTAGTGATCCCGCGGGTTACTCCCCCGGAGAGACCCAGTACTTC. It specifies CASSDPAGYSPGETQYF.

The chain recombines TRBV10-2 with TRBJ2-2; D is perhaps TRBD1 or TRBD2 (5 bases each). The CDR3 covers 15 residues. The germline V gene encodes CDR1 WSHSY and CDR2 SAAADI. V was pared by 3 bases and J by 3 bases, with 11 bases between. The CDR3 sequence: CASSEVGGYTGELFF. CDR3 DNA sequence: TGCGCCAGCAGTGAAGTTGGGGGTTACACCGGGGAGCTGTTTTTT.

This clonotype was counted ten times or more. This chain connects TRBV12-3 or TRBV12-4 to TRBJ2-2; no clear D. The V and J ends lost 6 bases and 3 bases respectively, with 11 bases between them. This CDR3 is built from 14 residues. The DNA for the CDR3 is TGTGCCAGCAGCCTGGACGGGTACACCGGGGAGCTGTTTTTT. Translating it yields CASSLDGYTGELFF.

The chain combines TRBV6-2 or TRBV6-3 with TRBJ2-7; 9 bases match TRBD2. The ends lost 8 bases at V and 3 bases at J; junction bases unmatched: 8. From germline, CDR1 is MNHEY and CDR2 SVGEGT. The CDR3 spans 14 residues. As DNA, the CDR3 is TGTGCCAGCGGGATGGGACTAGCCTTCTACGAGCAGTACTTC. Translated, it gives CASGMGLAFYEQYF.

The gene calls are TRBV9 and TRBJ1-4; the D is unclear. The CDR3 is 13 residues long. Trimming cost V 5 bases and J 6 bases, with 11 bases left between them. Per the germline V gene, CDR1 is SGDLS and CDR2 is YYNGEE. CDR3 bases: TGTGCCAGCAGTTACTCGTCGGATGAAAAACTGTTTTTT. Residues: CASSYSSDEKLFF.

This chain connects TRBV15 to TRBJ1-6; 9 bases match TRBD1. This CDR3 has 15 residues. The trim removed 3 bases at V and 7 bases at J, leaving 4 bases unmatched. From germline, CDR1 is LNHNV and CDR2 YYDKDF (reference sequence). CDR3 sequence: CATSREQGANSPLHF. For the CDR3, the DNA is TGTGCCACCAGCAGGGAACAGGGGGCGAATTCACCCCTCCACTTT. Complete variable domain (other parts from reference TRBV15 and TRBJ1-6): DAMVIQNPRYQVTQFGKPVTLSCSQTLNHNVMYWYQQKSSQAPKLLFHYYDKDFNNEADTPDNFQSRRPNTSFCFLDIRSPGLGDTAMYLCATSREQGANSPLHFGNGTRLTVT.

This clonotype was seen a handful of times. The V call is TRBV6-6, the J call TRBJ2-2, with 8 bases identical to TRBD1. The V gene end was trimmed by 0 bases and the J gene end by 7 bases; junction bases not matched to a gene: 13. The CDR3 is 18 amino acids. Looked up from germline, CDR1 is MNHNY and CDR2 is SVGAGI (reference sequence). The CDR3 region has the DNA TGTGCCAGCAGTTACTCGTCCATCAGACAGGGGAGGATCGGGGAGCTGTTTTTT. Translated: CASSYSSIRQGRIGELFF.

The chain combines TRBV29-1 with TRBJ1-1; no definite D call. Trimming took 4 bases from V and 6 from J, leaving 21 bases between them. Germline CDR1 is SQVTM and CDR2 is ANQGSEA. The CDR3 extends over 15 amino acids. The CDR3 sequence: CSVGGGGLFIAEAFF. The CDR3 DNA is TGCAGCGTTGGGGGAGGAGGCTTATTTATCGCTGAAGCTTTCTTT. Together with reference TRBV29-1 and TRBJ1-1, the CDR3 gives the full variable domain: SAVISQKPSRDICQRGTSLTIQCQVDSQVTMMFWYRQQPGQSLTLIATANQGSEATYESGFVIDKFPISRPNLTFSTLTVSNMSPEDSSIYLCSVGGGGLFIAEAFFGQGTRLTVV.

The genes are TRBV19 and TRBJ2-7; maybe TRBD1 (6 bases). The CDR3 runs to 13 residues. The ends were cut back, 4 bases at V and 7 bases at J, with 14 bases in the middle. Germline V lookup: CDR1 LNHDA, CDR2 SQIVND (reference sequence). For the CDR3, the DNA is TGTGCCAGTAGTACATCGCAGGGGCCTGAGCAGTACTTC. Residues: CASSTSQGPEQYF.

The V and J genes are TRBV7-9 and TRBJ1-2; D uncertain. Looked up from germline, CDR1 is SEHNR and CDR2 is FQNEAQ (reference sequence). The CDR3 loop spans 14 amino acids. Trimming left V 0 bases short and J 8 bases short, with 13 bases between. The CDR3 DNA reads TGTGCCAGCAGCTTAGCTGGACGTCTCCCGGGCTACACCTTC. Its translation: CASSLAGRLPGYTF.

There are many counts of this clonotype. This rearrangement joins TRBV7-9 to TRBJ1-2; D gene ambiguous. From germline, CDR1 is SEHNR and CDR2 FQNEAQ (reference sequence). The CDR3 length is 13 residues. The V end was cut by 5 bases, the J end by 8 bases, with 15 bases between. The CDR3 DNA follows: TGTGCCAGCAGCCATAACCCGGAGGAAGGCTACACCTTC. Protein product: CASSHNPEEGYTF.

This CDR3 is CSVVAGTRNTEAFF. As DNA, the CDR3 is TGCAGCGTTGTGGCAGGGACGAGGAACACTGAAGCTTTCTTT. The chain recombines TRBV29-1 with TRBJ1-1, with D possibly TRBD1 on 5 matching bases. V was clipped by 4 bases and J by 1 base, with 13 bases between them. The CDR3 loop spans 14 amino acids. Germline V CDR1 and CDR2: SQVTM, ANQGSEA. The full variable domain, rest sourced from reference TRBV29-1 and TRBJ1-1, is SAVISQKPSRDICQRGTSLTIQCQVDSQVTMMFWYRQQPGQSLTLIATANQGSEATYESGFVIDKFPISRPNLTFSTLTVSNMSPEDSSIYLCSVVAGTRNTEAFFGQGTRLTVV.

The genes are TRBV20-1 and TRBJ2-5; possible D gene TRBD2, 6 bases. Trimming took off 0 bases at V and 3 bases at J, with 11 bases between the two ends. The CDR3 sequence is 14 residues long. Germline V lookup: CDR1 DFQATT, CDR2 SNEGSKA (reference sequence). The CDR3 nucleotides are TGCAGTGCTAGAGATTACGCGGGGAAAGAGACCCAGTACTTC. This codes for CSARDYAGKETQYF.

In this sample, this clonotype turned up a few times. The chain is built from TRBV20-1 and TRBJ2-7; 8 positions agree with TRBD2. The CDR3 contains 15 residues. The germline gives CDR1 DFQATT, CDR2 SNEGSKA (reference sequence). With V trimmed by 0 bases and J by 5 bases, 9 bases remained unmatched. CDR3 sequence reads: CSARDLSGRRHEQYF. The DNA for the CDR3 is TGCAGTGCTAGAGATCTAAGCGGGAGAAGACACGAGCAGTACTTC.

This clonotype has a handful of counts. The V and J genes are TRBV13 and TRBJ1-2, with 9 bases lining up with TRBD1. V was pared by 6 bases and J by 6 bases, with 11 bases of the junction left unmatched. The CDR3 runs to 15 residues. The germline gives CDR1 PRHDT, CDR2 FYEKMQ (reference sequence). CDR3 loop: CASSYRDRDHDGYTF. DNA of the CDR3: TGTGCCAGCAGTTACCGGGACAGGGATCATGATGGCTACACCTTC.